What follows are 9 T cell receptor beta chains derived from one specimen sequenced in a study of early T cells in non-severe SARS-CoV-2 infection. TCRdb ran MiXCR on the 5' RACE reads and lists one entry per CDR3 protein. Altogether around 35,000 distinct CDR3 sequences are present, 5.8% being singletons, with the ten largest covering more than 25%. Material for sequencing was whole blood. Receptors originate from an adult who was a healthcare worker with PCR-confirmed SARS-CoV-2 infection or an uninfected control (not recorded which).

The chain is built from TRBV20-1 and TRBJ1-1, with D perhaps matching TRBD1 (6 bases). Trimming removed 1 base at V and 5 bases at J, with 11 bases between. The CDR3 totals 13 residues. Germline V gene lookup returns CDR1 DFQATT and CDR2 SNEGSKA (reference sequence). The CDR3 here is CSARVRGRTEAFF. In DNA form, the CDR3 reads TGCAGTGCTAGAGTCCGGGGGCGAACTGAAGCTTTCTTT.

This clonotype turned up a few times. The chain uses TRBV6-1 and TRBJ1-1, with D unclear. The CDR3 sequence is 14 residues long. The V end was cut by 3 bases, the J end by 0 bases, with 8 bases between. CDR1 and CDR2 (germline): MNHNS, SASEGT. The CDR3 nucleotides read TGTGCCAGCAGTGAGAGTCCCATGAACACTGAAGCTTTCTTT. This sequence encodes CASSESPMNTEAFF.

This clonotype rates as medium-sized (0.01 to 0.1%). The chain couples TRBV6-6 to TRBJ1-1; 7 nucleotides align to TRBD1. Germline CDR1 reads MNHNY; CDR2 reads SVGAGI (reference sequence). The junction had 12 bases not matched to a gene; V was cut back by 0 bases and J by 8 bases. The CDR3 has 16 residues. The CDR3 DNA is TGTGCCAGCAGTTACTCGACGGGACAGCCCCAACGGGAAGCTTTCTTT. Amino acid sequence: CASSYSTGQPQREAFF.

V usage is TRBV7-3 and J usage is TRBJ1-1, with no clear D. V was cut by 2 bases and J by 2 bases, with 15 bases left in between. The CDR3 is made up of 16 amino acids. Germline CDR1 SGHTA, CDR2 FQGTGA. CDR3 protein: CASSLRPISLNTEAFF. Written as DNA, the CDR3 is TGTGCCAGCAGCTTACGGCCTATAAGCCTTAACACTGAAGCTTTCTTT.

This clonotype has at least ten counts. This chain links TRBV20-1 with TRBJ2-1, with 12 bases fitting TRBD2. The trim removed 3 bases at V and 7 bases at J, leaving 4 bases unmatched. This CDR3 has 14 residues. In germline, CDR1 is DFQATT, CDR2 SNEGSKA (reference sequence). This chain's CDR3 is CSASGLAGINEQFF. The CDR3 coding sequence is TGCAGTGCTAGTGGACTAGCGGGAATAAATGAGCAGTTCTTC.

This clonotype was recorded at least ten times. J is TRBJ1-6 and V is TRBV4-3; TRBD1 is a possible D gene (5 bases). Germline V gene sequence: CDR1 LGHNA, CDR2 YSLEER. The V gene lost 1 base and the J gene lost 6 bases, with 7 bases spanning the gap. CDR3 length: 14 amino acids. The CDR3 coding sequence is TGCGCCAGCAGCCAAGGGGGCGTTAATTCACCCCTCCACTTT. This sequence encodes CASSQGGVNSPLHF.

This clonotype has more than one count but fewer than ten. J is TRBJ2-3 and V is TRBV5-1; D is ambiguous. Trimming left V 4 bases short and J 2 bases short, with 5 bases between. The CDR3 has 12 residues. In germline, CDR1 is SGHRS, CDR2 YFSETQ. The CDR3 DNA reads TGCGCCAGCAGCCATGACACAGATACGCAGTATTTT. Translating gives CASSHDTDTQYF. The whole variable domain, remainder taken from reference TRBV5-1 and TRBJ2-3, is KAGVTQTPRYLIKTRGQQVTLSCSPISGHRSVSWYQQTPGQGLQFLFEYFSETQRNKGNFPGRFSGRQFSNSRSEMNVSTLELGDSALYLCASSHDTDTQYFGPGTRLTVL.

This clonotype was seen many times. The V call is TRBV6-1, the J call TRBJ1-6; D is perhaps TRBD1 (5 bases). Trimming took off 7 bases at V and 0 bases at J, with 16 bases between the two ends. The CDR3 extends over 17 amino acids. Looked up from germline, CDR1 is MNHNS and CDR2 is SASEGT. CDR3 DNA sequence: TGTGCCAGCATCCCGAGGGACGGAAGCTCCTATAATTCACCCCTCCACTTT. Its translation is CASIPRDGSSYNSPLHF.

This clonotype was counted many times. The gene calls are TRBV7-2 and TRBJ2-3, with D possibly TRBD2 on 6 matching bases. Per germline, CDR1 SGHTA and CDR2 FQGNSA. V lost 4 bases and J 5 bases, leaving 16 bases between the germline ends. This CDR3 contains 15 residues. DNA for the CDR3: TGTGCCAGCAGCTATACTTGGGGTAGCGGAGATACGCAGTATTTT. This translates into CASSYTWGSGDTQYF.